This T cell receptor beta chain is from a study of cytomegalovirus exposure and HLA in healthy donors. General observations from the study: The study found most TCR sequences rare, yet found some public TCRs in many donors. Specific recognition of CMV antigens was confirmed in vitro for a few chains (all CMV-associated). In a later analysis, first-cohort TCR clusters were found to tend to co-occur in the 120 validation repertoires. The classifier, whose performance was assessed in both the original and validation cohorts, reportedly diagnosed cytomegalovirus status with high specificity and sensitivity.

This CDR3 has 15 residues. Germline assignment: CDR1 SEHNR and CDR2 FQNEAQ (reference sequence). The trim removed 5 bases at V and 3 bases at J, leaving 8 bases unmatched. For this clone: Its specificity is not known.

Assay: immunoSEQ multiplex PCR; the TCRdb copy retains only in-frame clones and omits some. The repertoire holds a few hundred thousand clones, 88% seen once, with 0.9% to 1% in the top ten. The gene calls are TRBV7-9 and TRBJ2-7; TRBD1 matches 9 bases. The sample was PBMCs. The sequence came from a young man in good health and CMV-seronegative. This chain's CDR3 is CASSPARTGVYEQYF. Written as DNA, the CDR3 is TGTGCCAGCAGCCCCGCCCGGACAGGGGTCTACGAGCAGTACTTC.